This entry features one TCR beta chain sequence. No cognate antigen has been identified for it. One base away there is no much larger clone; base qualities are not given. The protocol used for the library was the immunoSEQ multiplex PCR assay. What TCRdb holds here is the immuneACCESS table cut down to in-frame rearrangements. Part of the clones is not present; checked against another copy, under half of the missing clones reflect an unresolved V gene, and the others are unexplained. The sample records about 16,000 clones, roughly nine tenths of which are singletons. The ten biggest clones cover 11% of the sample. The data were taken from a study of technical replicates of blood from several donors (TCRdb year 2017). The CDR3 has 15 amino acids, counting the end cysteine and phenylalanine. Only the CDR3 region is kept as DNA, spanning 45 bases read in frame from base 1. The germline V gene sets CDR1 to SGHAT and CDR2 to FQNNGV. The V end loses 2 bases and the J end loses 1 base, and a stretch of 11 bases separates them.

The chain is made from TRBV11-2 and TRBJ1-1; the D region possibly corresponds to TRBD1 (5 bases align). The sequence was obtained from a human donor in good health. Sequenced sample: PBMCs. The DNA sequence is TGTGCCAGCAGCTTAATTAGCCAGGGGAACACTGAAGCTTTCTTT. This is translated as CASSLISQGNTEAFF. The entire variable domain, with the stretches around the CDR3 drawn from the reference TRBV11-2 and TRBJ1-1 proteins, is EAGVAQSPRYKIIEKRQSVAFWCNPISGHATLYWYQQILGQGPKLLIQFQNNGVVDDSQLPKDRFSAERLKGVDSTLKIQPAKLEDSAVYLCASSLISQGNTEAFFGQGTRLTVV.